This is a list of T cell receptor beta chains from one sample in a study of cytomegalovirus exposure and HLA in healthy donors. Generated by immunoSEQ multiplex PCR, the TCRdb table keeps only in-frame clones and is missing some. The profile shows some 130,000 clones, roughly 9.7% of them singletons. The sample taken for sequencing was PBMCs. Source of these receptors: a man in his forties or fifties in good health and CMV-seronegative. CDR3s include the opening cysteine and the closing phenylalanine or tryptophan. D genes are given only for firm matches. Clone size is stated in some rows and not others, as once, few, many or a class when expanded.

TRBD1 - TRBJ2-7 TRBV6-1 CATPPGTGNFHEQYF TGTGCCACCCCTCCCGGGACAGGGAATTTCCACGAGCAGTACTTC
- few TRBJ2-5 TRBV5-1 CASSLTGNGETQYF TGCGCCAGCAGCCTTACAGGGAATGGGGAGACCCAGTACTTC
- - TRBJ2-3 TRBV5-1 CASSPTAAGPTNTQYF TGCGCCAGCAGCCCCACTGCGGCGGGGCCGACGAATACGCAGTATTTT
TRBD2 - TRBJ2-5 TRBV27 CASSPSGGTGTQYF TGTGCCAGCAGTCCCTCGGGAGGCACGGGGACCCAGTACTTC
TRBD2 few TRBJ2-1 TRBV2 CASSPTSGVYNEQFF TGTGCCAGCAGTCCGACTAGCGGGGTATACAATGAGCAGTTCTTC
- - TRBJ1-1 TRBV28 CASRLQGRDTEAFF TGTGCCAGCAGATTGCAGGGAAGAGACACTGAAGCTTTCTTT
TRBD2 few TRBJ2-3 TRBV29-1 CSDRVSGSRETDTQYF TGCAGCGACCGCGTTAGCGGGAGTCGCGAGACAGATACGCAGTATTTT
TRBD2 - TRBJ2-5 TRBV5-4 CASSLGASGRARGETQYF TGTGCCAGCAGCTTGGGGGCTAGCGGGAGGGCCAGGGGGGAGACCCAGTACTTC
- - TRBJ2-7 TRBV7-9 CASSLLRSYEQYF TGTGCCAGCAGCTTATTGCGTTCCTACGAGCAGTACTTC
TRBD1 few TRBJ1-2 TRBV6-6 CASSYSKRDRDGYTF TGTGCCAGCAGTTACTCGAAAAGGGACAGGGACGGCTACACCTTC
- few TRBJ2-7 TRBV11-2 CASRSTRGGAEQYF TGTGCCAGCAGGTCCACGCGAGGAGGAGCCGAGCAGTACTTC
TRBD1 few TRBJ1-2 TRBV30 CASIPRTGPYGYTF TGTGCCTCGATCCCTAGGACAGGGCCCTATGGCTACACCTTC
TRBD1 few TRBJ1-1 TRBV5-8 CASSYRGPNTEAFF TGTGCCAGCAGCTACAGGGGGCCGAACACTGAAGCTTTCTTT
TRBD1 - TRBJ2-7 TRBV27 CASSSGPGRGLFQQYF TGTGCCAGCAGTTCGGGGCCGGGCAGGGGGCTTTTCCAGCAGTACTTC
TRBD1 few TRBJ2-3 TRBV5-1 CASSLGDRGSTDTQYF TGCGCCAGCAGCTTGGGGGACAGGGGGAGCACAGATACGCAGTATTTT
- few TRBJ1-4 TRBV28 CASSLWSGEKLFF TGTGCCAGCAGTTTATGGTCAGGGGAAAAACTGTTTTTT